This T cell receptor beta chain was sequenced in a study of blood T cell repertoires in COVID-19. Note on this clone: The junction and the germline gene differ at one end; a read error may be behind it.

Germline V gives CDR1 MGHDK, CDR2 SYGVNS. The CDR3 consists of 16 residues. Method: immunoSEQ multiplex PCR; TCRdb's copy keeps in-frame clones and lacks some. The table has approximately 140,000 clones, around 84% seen once. This rearrangement joins TRBV25-1 to TRBJ1-2; 8 positions match TRBD1. The origin of this receptor is a man aged 55 to 70 with active or convalescent COVID-19. The sequencing sample was made of peripheral blood. CDR3 sequence reads: CANSESGTGSFYGYTF. Here the CDR3 DNA reads TGTGCCAACAGTGAATCCGGGACAGGATCTTTCTATGGCTACACCTTC.